The 16 T cell receptor beta chains given below trace back to one sample, sequenced in a study of T cell repertoires in cytomegalovirus infection. In TCRdb, the reads were re-called with MiXCR into one record per CDR3 protein. This table has more than 650,000 distinct CDR3 sequences, 35% appearing once. Specimen: PBMCs. The receptors derive from a human donor in good health (CMV status not recorded). Some clones in this sample may be carry-over from other donors' samples.

The chain links TRBV6-5 to TRBJ2-5; 8 bases agree with TRBD1. The CDR3 totals 19 residues. After removal of 4 bases from V and 2 bases from J, the junction contained 18 bases not matched to a gene. Germline-derived CDR1 and CDR2 are MNHEY and SVGAGI. The CDR3 DNA reads as TGTGCCAGCAGTTTCCTGGTGTTGCCAGGGGGCTGGAGGCAAGAGACCCAGTACTTC. It translates to CASSFLVLPGGWRQETQYF.

V gene TRBV7-9 combines with J gene TRBJ1-6; 7 bases map to TRBD1. V gave up 5 bases and J gave up 5 bases; unmatched junction bases: 6. The CDR3 runs to 15 residues. Germline V gene lookup returns CDR1 SEHNR and CDR2 FQNEAQ (reference sequence). The chain's CDR3 is CASSQPGQNNSPLHF. The CDR3 DNA reads as TGTGCCAGCAGCCAGCCGGGACAGAATAATTCACCCCTCCACTTT.

This clonotype turned up a few times. The J gene is TRBJ2-1, the V gene TRBV14; perhaps D is TRBD1 or TRBD2 (5 bases each). The V gene lost 1 base and the J gene lost 15 bases, with 16 bases spanning the gap. CDR3 length equals 13 residues. CDR1 is SGHDN, CDR2 FVKESK, per germline. CDR3 nucleotide sequence: TGTGCCAGCAGCCAAGGAGAGGGTCGGGGCGGGTTCTTC. Translating it yields CASSQGEGRGGFF.

This clonotype was counted only a few times. The chain links TRBV28 to TRBJ1-6; possible D gene TRBD1, 6 bases. This CDR3 has 15 residues. Germline CDR1 and CDR2: MDHEN and SYDVKM. V lost 8 bases and J lost 7, with 18 bases in between. CDR3 sequence (DNA): TGTGCCAGCGGCCCCCGGGGGCTGGGAAATTCACCCCTCCACTTT. As protein: CASGPRGLGNSPLHF.

The J gene is TRBJ1-4, the V gene TRBV20-1, with TRBD1 as a possible D gene (5 bases). Germline V gene data show CDR1 as DFQATT and CDR2 as SNEGSKA (reference sequence). V lost 6 bases to trimming and J lost 11 bases, with 22 bases between them. This CDR3 comprises 14 residues. In DNA, the CDR3 is TGCAGTGCCTCCATTCGGGACGGGACGCGGAAACTGTTTTTT. Amino acids: CSASIRDGTRKLFF.

This sequence joins TRBV9 and TRBJ1-6; 7 nucleotides align to TRBD1. The J segment lost 7 bases and the V segment lost 4 bases, leaving 11 bases of the junction unmatched. Germline V gene lookup returns CDR1 SGDLS and CDR2 YYNGEE. The CDR3 is 16 residues long. The CDR3 reads CASSPVATGKNSPLHF. The CDR3 DNA reads TGTGCCAGCAGCCCAGTCGCGACAGGGAAAAATTCACCCCTCCACTTT.

V and J are TRBV28 and TRBJ2-2; 13 bases align to TRBD2. The V and J ends lost 7 bases and 8 bases, in that order; junction bases with no gene match: 7. This CDR3 is 15 amino acids long. Germline V gene sequence: CDR1 MDHEN, CDR2 SYDVKM. The DNA for the CDR3 is TGTGCCAGCAATTCCGGACTAGCGGGGGAAGGGGAGCTGTTTTTT. This sequence encodes CASNSGLAGEGELFF.

V usage is TRBV19 and J usage is TRBJ1-5; no firm D call. The V and J ends lost 3 bases and 0 bases respectively, with 9 bases between them. The CDR3 sequence is 15 residues long. Germline CDR1 LNHDA, CDR2 SQIVND (reference sequence). Written as DNA, the CDR3 is TGTGCCAGTAGTATCGAGCAGCATAGCAATCAGCCCCAGCATTTT. It yields the protein CASSIEQHSNQPQHF. The full variable domain, its missing parts supplied by reference TRBV19 and TRBJ1-5, is DGGITQSPKYLFRKEGQNVTLSCEQNLNHDAMYWYRQDPGQGLRLIYYSQIVNDFQKGDIAEGYSVSREKKESFPLTVTSAQKNPTAFYLCASSIEQHSNQPQHFGDGTRLSIL.

J is TRBJ2-7 and V is TRBV7-3; 7 nucleotides match TRBD1. With V trimmed by 2 bases and J by 0 bases, 13 bases remained unmatched. The CDR3 covers 18 residues. CDR1 SGHTA and CDR2 FQGTGA come from the germline V gene. CDR3 residues: CASSLVRGHDRSSYEQYF. CDR3 in DNA: TGTGCCAGCAGCTTAGTGAGGGGGCACGACAGGTCCTCCTACGAGCAGTACTTC.

The CDR3 region has the DNA TGTGCCACCAGTGAAGGACAGGGGATGGATACGCAGTATTTT. Its translation: CATSEGQGMDTQYF. The V call is TRBV24-1, the J call TRBJ2-3; 9 bases line up with TRBD1. The V and J ends lost 4 bases and 6 bases, in that order; junction bases with no gene match: 4. The CDR3 has 14 amino acids. Germline V gene sequence: CDR1 KGHDR, CDR2 SFDVKD.

The chain carries TRBV20-1 and TRBJ2-5; D gene uncertain. V was pared by 0 bases and J by 4 bases, with 6 bases between. Germline CDR1 reads DFQATT; CDR2 reads SNEGSKA (reference sequence). This CDR3 is 12 amino acids long. The CDR3, as DNA: TGCAGTGCTAGAGATAACGGAGAGACCCAGTACTTC. Translating gives CSARDNGETQYF.

The chain employs TRBV20-1 and TRBJ1-5; the D gene is possibly TRBD1 (5 bases). Trimming removed 4 bases from V and 0 bases from J, with 10 bases in between. Germline loops: CDR1 DFQATT, CDR2 SNEGSKA (reference sequence). The CDR3 runs 14 residues. The CDR3 DNA is TGCAGTGCTACTGACAGCTATAGCAATCAGCCCCAGCATTTT. It yields the protein CSATDSYSNQPQHF.

Comments on this clonotype: At one boundary the junction diverges from the germline segment, which might be a read error. Here the CDR3 reads CATKLAYQESQYF. The CDR3 coding sequence is TGTGCCACCAAACTAGCGTACCAAGAGTCCCAGTACTTC. The V gene is TRBV6-2 or TRBV6-3, the J gene TRBJ2-5, with TRBD2 identical over 7 bases. This CDR3 has 13 amino acids. CDR1 is MNHEY, CDR2 SVGEGT, per germline.

Regarding this clonotype: A read error may account for a junction end that differs from germline. The J gene is TRBJ1-2, the V gene TRBV7-1; D is unclear. TRBV7-1 is annotated as an ORF whose role is uncertain. The CDR3 extends over 16 amino acids. CDR3 nucleotide sequence: TGTGCCAGCAGCCCGTTCGGCGGCATGTACAACTATGGGTACACCTTC. It codes for CASSPFGGMYNYGYTF.

This chain joins TRBV28 and TRBJ1-5; perhaps TRBD1 as D (6 bases). The CDR3 runs to 12 residues. CDR1 and CDR2 (germline): MDHEN, SYDVKM. Trimming shortened V by 10 bases and J by 6 bases, and 13 bases separated the two germline ends. CDR3 in amino acids: CATYQGSQPQHF. Written as DNA, the CDR3 is TGTGCCACCTACCAGGGGTCTCAGCCCCAGCATTTT.

The chain employs TRBV7-6 and TRBJ2-1; a weak D match, TRBD2 (6 bases). Trimming shortened V by 3 bases and J by 4 bases, and 13 bases separated the two germline ends. Germline lookup yields CDR1 SGHVS and CDR2 FNYEAQ. The CDR3 loop spans 15 amino acids. The CDR3 DNA reads as TGTGCCAGCAGCTTGTGGAGGGGAGAGTACAATGAGCAGTTCTTC. Translating it yields CASSLWRGEYNEQFF.